These 22 T cell receptor beta chains came from one sample sequenced in a study of cytomegalovirus exposure and HLA in healthy donors. PCR was performed using 60 Vbeta and 13 Jbeta primers. Measured with immunoSEQ multiplex PCR; TCRdb has only the in-frame clones, and not every one. The sample holds some 150,000 clones, 77% seen once. The material sequenced was PBMCs. These receptor sequences come from a male donor in good health and CMV-seronegative.

The V and J genes are TRBV11-2 and TRBJ2-2, with unresolved D. The CDR3 covers 14 residues. The germline V and J ends were trimmed by 2 bases and 1 base, with 5 bases remaining between them. Germline V CDR1 and CDR2: SGHAT, FQNNGV. The CDR3: CASSLLLNTGELFF. The DNA for the CDR3 is TGTGCCAGCAGCTTACTCTTGAACACCGGGGAGCTGTTTTTT.

This clone showed up just a few times. V and J are TRBV7-2 and TRBJ2-5; the match to TRBD2 covers 7 bases. In germline, CDR1 is SGHTA, CDR2 FQGNSA. CDR3 size: 15 residues. V was pared by 0 bases and J by 4 bases, with 5 bases of the junction left unmatched. The CDR3 bases are TGTGCCAGCAGCTTAGCGTCGCGGGGGAGAGAGACCCAGTACTTC. It encodes CASSLASRGRETQYF. The whole variable domain, filled in from reference TRBV7-2 and TRBJ2-5, reads GAGVSQSPSNKVTEKGKDVELRCDPISGHTALYWYRQSLGQGLEFLIYFQGNSAPDKSGLPSDRFSAERTGGSVSTLTIQRTQQEDSAVYLCASSLASRGRETQYFGPGTRLLVL.

The chain carries TRBV5-4 and TRBJ2-7; 10 bases line up with TRBD1. The CDR3 is made up of 16 amino acids. V shed 3 bases, J shed 4 bases, and the junction held 10 bases outside the gene matches. Germline V CDR1 and CDR2: SGHNT, YYREEE (reference sequence). CDR3 protein: CASSSPRQGARYEQYF. The CDR3 DNA reads TGTGCCAGCAGCTCACCCAGACAGGGGGCGCGATACGAGCAGTACTTC.

Comments on this clone: The junction departs from the called germline gene at one end, perhaps through a read error. This sequence joins TRBV2 and TRBJ2-1, with 8 bases fitting TRBD2. Per germline, CDR1 SNHLY and CDR2 FYNNEI. CDR3 size: 17 residues. This CDR3 is CPSHTHTGGPENNEQFF. In DNA form, the CDR3 reads TGTCCCAGCCATACCCACACGGGGGGGCCCGAGAACAATGAGCAGTTCTTC.

V and J are TRBV7-2 and TRBJ1-3, with unresolved D. This CDR3 has 16 residues. The germline CDR1 and CDR2 sequences are SGHTA and FQGNSA. V lost 1 base and J lost 0, with 10 bases in between. The CDR3 here is CASSLGGLGSGNTIYF. DNA for the CDR3: TGTGCCAGCAGCTTAGGCGGGTTAGGCTCTGGAAACACCATATATTTT. Together with reference TRBV7-2 and TRBJ1-3, the CDR3 gives the full variable domain: GAGVSQSPSNKVTEKGKDVELRCDPISGHTALYWYRQSLGQGLEFLIYFQGNSAPDKSGLPSDRFSAERTGGSVSTLTIQRTQQEDSAVYLCASSLGGLGSGNTIYFGEGSWLTVV.

The chain employs TRBV5-6 and TRBJ2-3, with D maybe TRBD2 (5 bases). V dropped 0 bases and J dropped 0 bases, with 11 bases sitting between them. Germline V gene sequence: CDR1 SGHDT, CDR2 YYEEEE. CDR3 length: 16 amino acids. Here the CDR3 DNA reads TGTGCCAGCAGCTTGGTGGTAGCGAGAAGCACAGATACGCAGTATTTT. It specifies CASSLVVARSTDTQYF.

The genes are TRBV21-1 and TRBJ1-4. TRBV21-1 is listed as a pseudogene. The CDR3 length is 12 residues. The CDR3 bases are TGTGCCAGGAGACGGGCTAATGAAAAACTGTTTTTT. Protein: CARRRANEKLFF.

The chain employs TRBV5-1 and TRBJ2-3; D not certain. V lost 9 bases and J 0 bases, leaving 11 bases between the germline ends. The CDR3 totals 13 residues. Germline V gives CDR1 SGHRS, CDR2 YFSETQ. CDR3 nucleotide sequence: TGCGCCAACATGATTAATAGCACAGATACGCAGTATTTT. As protein: CANMINSTDTQYF.

This chain uses TRBV6-9 with TRBJ1-4; TRBD1 matches 10 bases. Germline CDR1 and CDR2: MNHGY and SVAAGI. V shed 3 bases, J shed 7 bases, and the junction held 5 bases outside the gene matches. The CDR3 has 15 amino acids. The CDR3 here is CASSYLDRGGEKLFF. DNA for the CDR3: TGTGCCAGCAGTTACCTGGACAGGGGGGGTGAAAAACTGTTTTTT.

This sequence joins TRBV9 and TRBJ2-2; the D is unclear. Looked up from germline, CDR1 is SGDLS and CDR2 is YYNGEE. Trimming shortened V by 0 bases and J by 4 bases, and 4 bases separated the two germline ends. The CDR3 is 13 residues long. The CDR3 is CASSVDSTGELFF. The DNA for the CDR3 is TGTGCCAGCAGCGTAGACAGCACCGGGGAGCTGTTTTTT.

V is TRBV5-1 and J is TRBJ2-1; D might be TRBD2 (6 bases). Germline V CDR1 and CDR2: SGHRS, YFSETQ. The length of the CDR3 is 15 residues. The V gene lost 2 bases and the J gene lost 5 bases, with 14 bases spanning the gap. The CDR3 reads CASSFSGTGDNEQFF. The CDR3 bases are TGCGCCAGCAGCTTTTCCGGGACTGGAGACAATGAGCAGTTCTTC.

For this clone: A read error may account for a junction end that differs from germline. CDR3 sequence: CASSLPYRVPWVYEQYF. As DNA, the CDR3 is TGTGCTAGCAGCCTACCCTACAGGGTTCCCTGGGTCTACGAGCAGTACTTC. The chain couples TRBV7-7 to TRBJ2-5, with a tentative D call TRBD1 (6 bases). The J call may be faulty, since TRBJ2-7 better matches the DNA end. The CDR3 is made up of 17 amino acids. Germline CDR1 is SSHAT and CDR2 is FNYEAQ (reference sequence).

This clone was detected only once. This chain links TRBV6-5 with TRBJ2-7, with 10 bases matching TRBD1. Germline CDR1 reads MNHEY; CDR2 reads SVGAGI. The trim removed 4 bases at V and 4 bases at J, leaving 7 bases unmatched. This CDR3 has 15 amino acids. The CDR3 loop is CASSLQTGGPYEQYF. CDR3 coding DNA: TGTGCCAGCAGTTTACAGACAGGGGGCCCGTACGAGCAGTACTTC.

The chain uses TRBV27 and TRBJ2-2, with 8 bases lining up with TRBD2. This CDR3 spans 16 amino acids. In germline, CDR1 is MNHEY, CDR2 SMNVEV (reference sequence). V was clipped by 5 bases and J by 2 bases; unmatched bases: 7. This chain's CDR3 is CASSPRRGANTGELFF. In nucleotides, the CDR3 is TGTGCCAGCAGTCCCCGGCGGGGGGCAAACACCGGGGAGCTGTTTTTT.

This clone was found once. This rearrangement joins TRBV10-2 to TRBJ1-4, with D possibly matching TRBD1 (6 bases). Trimming cost V 6 bases and J 3 bases, with 14 bases left between them. The CDR3 runs to 15 residues. The V gene's germline CDR1 is WSHSY and CDR2 SAAADI. The CDR3 protein is CASRDTGHSNEKLFF. For the CDR3, the DNA is TGCGCCAGCAGGGATACAGGGCACTCTAATGAAAAACTGTTTTTT.

The V call is TRBV6-4, the J call TRBJ2-3, with no clear D. This CDR3 spans 14 amino acids. Trimming pared 0 bases from V and 0 bases from J, leaving 4 bases between. Germline loops: CDR1 MRHNA, CDR2 SNTAGT. CDR3 sequence reads: CASSDSGSTDTQYF. The CDR3 bases are TGTGCCAGCAGTGACTCCGGGAGCACAGATACGCAGTATTTT.

The V gene is TRBV6-6, the J gene TRBJ2-7; 12 bases agree with TRBD1. This CDR3 has 14 residues. Trimming at V came to 7 bases and at J to 7 bases, leaving 8 bases not matched to a gene. Germline V gives CDR1 MNHNY, CDR2 SVGAGI (reference sequence). CDR3 region: CASKQGQGAGEQYF. CDR3 DNA: TGTGCCAGCAAACAGGGACAGGGGGCTGGAGAGCAGTACTTC.

The V gene is TRBV5-1, the J gene TRBJ2-3, with TRBD2 identical over 12 bases. With 6 bases clipped from V and 1 base from J, the junction kept 0 bases outside the gene matches. CDR3 length equals 14 residues. Looked up from germline, CDR1 is SGHRS and CDR2 is YFSETQ. The CDR3 loop reads CASTSGRGTDTQYF. DNA for the CDR3: TGCGCCAGCACTAGCGGGAGGGGCACAGATACGCAGTATTTT.

The genes are TRBV5-1 and TRBJ1-5; TRBD1 matches 10 bases. Trimming at V came to 4 bases and at J to 4 bases, leaving 5 bases not matched to a gene. Germline CDR1 SGHRS, CDR2 YFSETQ. This CDR3 is built from 15 residues. CDR3 bases: TGCGCCAGCAGCCAGACAGGGGGCTATAATCAGCCCCAGCATTTT. Translating it yields CASSQTGGYNQPQHF.

V is TRBV4-3 and J is TRBJ1-6, with unresolved D. CDR3 length: 13 residues. CDR1 and CDR2 (germline): LGHNA, YSLEER. V was shortened by 0 bases and J by 7 bases, with 4 bases between the two germline ends. The CDR3 reads CASSQDSNSPLHF. The CDR3, as DNA: TGCGCCAGCAGCCAAGACTCGAATTCACCCCTCCACTTT.

The chain combines TRBV4-2 with TRBJ2-7, with D uncertain. Trimming took 3 bases from V and 4 from J, leaving 4 bases between them. CDR3 length: 11 amino acids. CDR1 is LGHNA, CDR2 YNFKEQ, per germline. Here the CDR3 reads CASSHRYEQYF. The DNA for the CDR3 is TGTGCCAGCAGCCATCGGTACGAGCAGTACTTC.

The chain recombines TRBV5-6 with TRBJ1-6, with D perhaps TRBD1 (5 bases). The V end lost 4 bases, the J end lost 9 bases, and 17 bases lay between the germline ends. Germline lookup yields CDR1 SGHDT and CDR2 YYEEEE. CDR3 length equals 15 residues. DNA of the CDR3: TGTGCCAGCAGCGGGTGGGGGGGATTGCGTTCACCCCTCCACTTT. This encodes CASSGWGGLRSPLHF.